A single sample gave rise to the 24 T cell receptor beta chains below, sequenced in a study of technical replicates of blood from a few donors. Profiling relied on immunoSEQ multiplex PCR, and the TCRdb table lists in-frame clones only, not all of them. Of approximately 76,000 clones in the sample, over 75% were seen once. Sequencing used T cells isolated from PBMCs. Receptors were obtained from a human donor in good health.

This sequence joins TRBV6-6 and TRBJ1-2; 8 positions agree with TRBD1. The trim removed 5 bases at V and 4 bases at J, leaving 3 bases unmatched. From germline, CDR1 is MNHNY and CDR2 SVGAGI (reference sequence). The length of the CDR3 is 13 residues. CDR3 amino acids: CASSGTGGYGYTF. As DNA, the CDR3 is TGTGCCAGCAGTGGGACAGGCGGCTATGGCTACACCTTC.

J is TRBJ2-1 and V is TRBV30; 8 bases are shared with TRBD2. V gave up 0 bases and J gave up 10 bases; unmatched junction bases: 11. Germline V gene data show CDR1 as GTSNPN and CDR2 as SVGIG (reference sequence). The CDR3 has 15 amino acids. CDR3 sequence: CAWSVHSGGWQEQFF. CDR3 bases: TGTGCCTGGAGTGTCCACAGCGGGGGATGGCAGGAGCAGTTCTTC.

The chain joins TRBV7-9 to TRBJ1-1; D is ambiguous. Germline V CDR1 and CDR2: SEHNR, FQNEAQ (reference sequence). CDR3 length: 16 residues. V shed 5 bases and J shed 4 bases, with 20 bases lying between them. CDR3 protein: CASSPGEGIGRTEAFF. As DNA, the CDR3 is TGTGCCAGCAGCCCAGGAGAGGGCATCGGACGCACTGAAGCTTTCTTT.

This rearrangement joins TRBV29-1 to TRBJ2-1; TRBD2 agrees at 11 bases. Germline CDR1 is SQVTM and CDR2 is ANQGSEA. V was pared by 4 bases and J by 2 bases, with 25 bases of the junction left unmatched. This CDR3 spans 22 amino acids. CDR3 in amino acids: CSVGLGGVGVAGGLRAYNEQFF. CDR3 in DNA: TGCAGCGTTGGATTGGGCGGGGTAGGGGTAGCGGGAGGGCTGAGGGCCTACAATGAGCAGTTCTTC.

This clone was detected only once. The CDR3 here is CASSLSRAYGYTF. Written as DNA, the CDR3 is TGTGCCAGCAGTTTATCGAGGGCCTATGGCTACACCTTC. This chain uses TRBV27 with TRBJ1-2; D ambiguous. Germline-derived CDR1 and CDR2 are MNHEY and SMNVEV (reference sequence). V shed 0 bases and J shed 4 bases, with 6 bases lying between them. This CDR3 comprises 13 residues.

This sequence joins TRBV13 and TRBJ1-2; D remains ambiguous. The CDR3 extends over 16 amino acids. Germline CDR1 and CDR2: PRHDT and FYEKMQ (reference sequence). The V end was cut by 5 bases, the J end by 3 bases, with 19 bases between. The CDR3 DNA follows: TGTGCCAGCAGCCTGTTGTCCTACTCGGTCGACTATGGCTACACCTTC. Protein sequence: CASSLLSYSVDYGYTF.

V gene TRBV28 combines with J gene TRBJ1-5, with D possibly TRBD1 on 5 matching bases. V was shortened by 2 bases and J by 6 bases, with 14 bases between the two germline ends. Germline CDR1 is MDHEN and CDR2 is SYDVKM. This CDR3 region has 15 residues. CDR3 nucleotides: TGTGCCAGCAGTTTAATAGGGGTCCCCGGTCAGCCCCAGCATTTT. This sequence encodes CASSLIGVPGQPQHF.

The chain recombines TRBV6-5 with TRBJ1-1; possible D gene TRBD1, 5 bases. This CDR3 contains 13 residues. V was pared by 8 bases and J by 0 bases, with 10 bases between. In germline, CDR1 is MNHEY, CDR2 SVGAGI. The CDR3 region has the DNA TGTGCCAGCCTGGGGGAGGTGAACACTGAAGCTTTCTTT. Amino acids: CASLGEVNTEAFF.

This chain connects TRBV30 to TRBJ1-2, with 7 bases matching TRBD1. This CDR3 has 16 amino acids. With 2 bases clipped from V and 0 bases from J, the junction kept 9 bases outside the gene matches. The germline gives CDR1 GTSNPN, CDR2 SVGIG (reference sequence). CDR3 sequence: CAWSSRTGVANYGYTF. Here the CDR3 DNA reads TGTGCCTGGAGTTCGCGCACAGGGGTGGCTAACTATGGCTACACCTTC.

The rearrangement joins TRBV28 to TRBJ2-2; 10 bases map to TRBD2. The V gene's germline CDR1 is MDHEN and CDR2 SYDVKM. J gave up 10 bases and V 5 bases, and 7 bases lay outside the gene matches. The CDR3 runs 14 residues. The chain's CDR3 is CASSLLGTSAELFF. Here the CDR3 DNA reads TGTGCCAGCAGTCTCTTGGGGACTAGCGCGGAGCTGTTTTTT.

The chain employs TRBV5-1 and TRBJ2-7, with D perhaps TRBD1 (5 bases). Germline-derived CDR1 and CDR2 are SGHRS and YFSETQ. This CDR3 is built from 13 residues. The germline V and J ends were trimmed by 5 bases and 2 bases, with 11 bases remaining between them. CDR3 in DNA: TGCGCCAGCAGACAGGCGATCGCCTACGAGCAGTACTTC. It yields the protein CASRQAIAYEQYF.

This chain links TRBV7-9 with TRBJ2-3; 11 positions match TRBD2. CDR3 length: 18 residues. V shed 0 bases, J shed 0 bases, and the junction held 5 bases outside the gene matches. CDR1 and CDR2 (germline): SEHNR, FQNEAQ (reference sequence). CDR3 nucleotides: TGTGCCAGCAGCTTAGCGCTTGGGACTAGCGGTAGCACAGATACGCAGTATTTT. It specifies CASSLALGTSGSTDTQYF.

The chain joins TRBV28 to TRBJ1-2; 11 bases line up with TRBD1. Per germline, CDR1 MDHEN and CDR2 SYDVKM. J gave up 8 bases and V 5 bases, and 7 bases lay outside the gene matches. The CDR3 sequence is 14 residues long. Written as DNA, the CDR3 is TGTGCCAGCAGTCTCGGACAGGGGGCGGGAGGCTACACCTTC. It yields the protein CASSLGQGAGGYTF.

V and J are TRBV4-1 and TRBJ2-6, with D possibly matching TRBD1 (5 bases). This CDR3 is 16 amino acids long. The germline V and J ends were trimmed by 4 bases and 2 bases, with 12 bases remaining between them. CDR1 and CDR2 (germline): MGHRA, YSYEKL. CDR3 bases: TGCGCCAGCAGCCCCATTATAGGGGCTGGGGCCAACGTCCTGACTTTC. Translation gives CASSPIIGAGANVLTF.

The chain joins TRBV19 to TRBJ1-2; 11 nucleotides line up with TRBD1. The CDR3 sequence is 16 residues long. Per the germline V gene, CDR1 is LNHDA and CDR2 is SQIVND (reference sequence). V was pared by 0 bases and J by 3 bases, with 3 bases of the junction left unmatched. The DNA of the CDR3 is TGTGCCAGTAGTATAGATGGACAGGGGGCCTACTATGGCTACACCTTC. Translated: CASSIDGQGAYYGYTF.

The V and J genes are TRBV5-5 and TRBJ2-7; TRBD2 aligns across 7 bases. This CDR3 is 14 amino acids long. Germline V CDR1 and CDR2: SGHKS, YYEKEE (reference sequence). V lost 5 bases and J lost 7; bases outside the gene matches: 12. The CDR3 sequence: CASRPGLGHLEQYF. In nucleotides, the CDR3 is TGTGCCAGCAGGCCTGGACTAGGGCACTTGGAGCAGTACTTC.

CDR3 region: CAIGLNQPQHF. The CDR3 DNA follows: TGTGCCATCGGACTAAATCAGCCCCAGCATTTT. This chain connects TRBV10-3 to TRBJ1-5; the D is unclear. Germline V gene data show CDR1 as ENHRY and CDR2 as SYGVKD. CDR3 length equals 11 residues. V was clipped by 8 bases and J by 4 bases, with 6 bases between them.

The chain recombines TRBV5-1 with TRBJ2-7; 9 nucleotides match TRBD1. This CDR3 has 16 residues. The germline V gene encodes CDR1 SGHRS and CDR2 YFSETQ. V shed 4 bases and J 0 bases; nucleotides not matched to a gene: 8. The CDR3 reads CASSTDRGSSSYEQYF. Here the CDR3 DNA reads TGCGCCAGCAGCACCGACAGGGGGTCCAGCTCCTACGAGCAGTACTTC.

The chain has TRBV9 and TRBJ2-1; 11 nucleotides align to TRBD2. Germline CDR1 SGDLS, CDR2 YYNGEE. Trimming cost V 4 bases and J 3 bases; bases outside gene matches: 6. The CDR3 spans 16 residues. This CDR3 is CASSPQLAGVYNEQFF. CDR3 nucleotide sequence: TGTGCCAGCAGCCCGCAACTAGCGGGAGTCTACAATGAGCAGTTCTTC. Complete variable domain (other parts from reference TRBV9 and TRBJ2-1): DSGVTQTPKHLITATGQRVTLRCSPRSGDLSVYWYQQSLDQGLQFLIQYYNGEERAKGNILERFSAQQFPDLHSELNLSSLELGDSALYFCASSPQLAGVYNEQFFGPGTRLTVL.

CDR3 in amino acids: CASSTGQGETQYF. As DNA, the CDR3 is TGTGCCAGCAGCACGGGACAGGGGGAGACCCAGTACTTC. The genes are TRBV5-4 and TRBJ2-5; 10 positions agree with TRBD1. The V and J ends lost 4 bases and 5 bases, in that order; junction bases with no gene match: 2. The germline gives CDR1 SGHNT, CDR2 YYREEE (reference sequence). CDR3 length equals 13 residues.

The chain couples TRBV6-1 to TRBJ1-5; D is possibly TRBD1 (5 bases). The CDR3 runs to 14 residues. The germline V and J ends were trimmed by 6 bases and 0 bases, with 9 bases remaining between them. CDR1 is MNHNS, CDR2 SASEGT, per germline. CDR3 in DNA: TGTGCCAGCAGGGGGCCTTATAGCAATCAGCCCCAGCATTTT. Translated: CASRGPYSNQPQHF.

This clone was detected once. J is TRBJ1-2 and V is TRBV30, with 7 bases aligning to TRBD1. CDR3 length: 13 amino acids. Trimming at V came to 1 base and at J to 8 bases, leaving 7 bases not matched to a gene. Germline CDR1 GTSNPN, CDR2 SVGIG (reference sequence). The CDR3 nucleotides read TGTGCCTGGAGTGGGTCACAGGGGTACGGCTACACCTTC. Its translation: CAWSGSQGYGYTF.

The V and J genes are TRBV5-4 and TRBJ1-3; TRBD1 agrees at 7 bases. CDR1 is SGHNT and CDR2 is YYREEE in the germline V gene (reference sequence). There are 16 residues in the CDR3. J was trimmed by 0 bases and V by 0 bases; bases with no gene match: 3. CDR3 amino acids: CASSLGYRGSGNTIYF. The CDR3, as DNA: TGTGCCAGCAGCTTGGGGTACAGGGGCTCTGGAAACACCATATATTTT.

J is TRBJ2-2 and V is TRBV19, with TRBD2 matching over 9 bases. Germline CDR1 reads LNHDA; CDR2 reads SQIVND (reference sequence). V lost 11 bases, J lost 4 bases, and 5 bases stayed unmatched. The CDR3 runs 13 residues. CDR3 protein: CAGRGGPTGELFF. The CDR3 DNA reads TGTGCCGGGCGGGGGGGCCCCACCGGGGAGCTGTTTTTT. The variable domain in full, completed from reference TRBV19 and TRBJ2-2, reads DGGITQSPKYLFRKEGQNVTLSCEQNLNHDAMYWYRQDPGQGLRLIYYSQIVNDFQKGDIAEGYSVSREKKESFPLTVTSAQKNPTAFYLCAGRGGPTGELFFGEGSRLTVL.